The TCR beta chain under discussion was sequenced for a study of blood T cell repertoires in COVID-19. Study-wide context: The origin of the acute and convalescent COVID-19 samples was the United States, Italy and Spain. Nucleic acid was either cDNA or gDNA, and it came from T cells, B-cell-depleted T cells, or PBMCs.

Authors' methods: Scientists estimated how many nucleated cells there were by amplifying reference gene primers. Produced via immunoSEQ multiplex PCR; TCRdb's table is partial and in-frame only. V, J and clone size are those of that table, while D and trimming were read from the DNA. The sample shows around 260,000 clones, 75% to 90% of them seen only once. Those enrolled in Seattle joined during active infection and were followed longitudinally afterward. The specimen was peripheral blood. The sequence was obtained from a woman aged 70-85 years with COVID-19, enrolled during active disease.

CDR3 amino acids: CASSISTSGSTPDNEQFF. In DNA, the CDR3 is TGTGCCAGTAGTATCTCGACTAGCGGGAGCACTCCGGACAATGAGCAGTTCTTC. The chain recombines TRBV19 with TRBJ2-1, with TRBD2 identical over 12 bases. The trim removed 3 bases at V and 5 bases at J, leaving 11 bases unmatched. CDR3 length: 18 amino acids. Germline assignment: CDR1 LNHDA and CDR2 SQIVND (reference sequence).